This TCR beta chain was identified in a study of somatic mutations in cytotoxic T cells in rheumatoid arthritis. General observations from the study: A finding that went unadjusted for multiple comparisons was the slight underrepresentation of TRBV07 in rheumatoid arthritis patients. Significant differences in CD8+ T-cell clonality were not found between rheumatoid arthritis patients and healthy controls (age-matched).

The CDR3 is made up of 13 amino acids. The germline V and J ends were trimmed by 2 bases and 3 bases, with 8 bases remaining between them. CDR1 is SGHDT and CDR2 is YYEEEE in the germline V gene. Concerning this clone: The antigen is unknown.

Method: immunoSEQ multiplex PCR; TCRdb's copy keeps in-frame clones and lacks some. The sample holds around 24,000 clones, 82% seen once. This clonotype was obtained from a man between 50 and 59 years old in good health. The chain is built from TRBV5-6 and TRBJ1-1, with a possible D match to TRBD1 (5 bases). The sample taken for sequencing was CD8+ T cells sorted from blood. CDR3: CASSFWGDTEAFF. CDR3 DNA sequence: TGTGCCAGCAGCTTCTGGGGGGACACTGAAGCTTTCTTT.